A selection of T cell receptor beta chains follows, all from one sample in a study of blood T cell repertoires in COVID-19. Sequencing was performed with immunoSEQ multiplex PCR; in TCRdb, only in-frame clones are kept and a portion is missing. The sample has roughly 160,000 clones; 86% are singletons. Sequenced: peripheral blood. The receptors derive from a man between 18 and 29 years old with acute or convalescent COVID-19. Both conserved end residues are part of each CDR3. Fields, in order: D gene, J gene, V gene, clone size, CDR3 DNA, CDR3 protein. A D gene is named only where the DNA matches it firmly. Expanded clones are given a class, and other clones once, few, many or no size at all.

>-|TRBJ2-1|TRBV7-2|-
TGTGCCAGCAGCTTAGGATGGGCTAACGAGCAGTTCTTC
CASSLGWANEQFF
>TRBD1|TRBJ1-4|TRBV7-9|-
TGTGCCAGCAGCAGCCGGACAGGTGTTAATGAAAAACTGTTTTTT
CASSSRTGVNEKLFF
>TRBD1|TRBJ2-7|TRBV5-4|-
TGTGCCAGCAGCCAAAGCCGGGGACAGGTCTACGAGCAGTACTTC
CASSQSRGQVYEQYF
>TRBD1|TRBJ1-6|TRBV27|-
TGTGCCAGCAGTCACAGGGGCTACTATAATTCACCCCTCCACTTT
CASSHRGYYNSPLHF
>-|TRBJ2-1|TRBV6-5|-
TGTGCCAGCAGTTCCCCGGGGGACCACTACAATGAGCAGTTCTTC
CASSSPGDHYNEQFF
>TRBD1|TRBJ1-2|TRBV6-5|-
TGTGCCAGCAGCAACGGGGGACAGGGGGTACGAGGCTACACCTTC
CASSNGGQGVRGYTF
>TRBD1|TRBJ1-1|TRBV19|-
TGTGCCAGTACCCTGACAGGGCTATACACTGAAGCTTTCTTT
CASTLTGLYTEAFF
>-|TRBJ2-2|TRBV7-3|-
TGTGCCAGCAGCTTTATGGGGGGACCGAACACCGGGGAGCTGTTTTTT
CASSFMGGPNTGELFF
>TRBD1|TRBJ2-2|TRBV28|-
TGTGCCAGCAGTCCAGGACAGGCGTTAAACACCGGGGAGCTGTTTTTT
CASSPGQALNTGELFF
>TRBD1|TRBJ1-2|TRBV7-3|-
TGTGCCAGCAGCCCTGCTCCCGGGACAGGGTATGGCTACACCTTC
CASSPAPGTGYGYTF
>-|TRBJ1-2|TRBV28|-
TGTGCCAGCAGTCCCACGGACAAGACTAACTATGGCTACACCTTC
CASSPTDKTNYGYTF
>TRBD1|TRBJ1-2|TRBV7-3|-
TGTGCCAGCAGCCGGACAGGGAAGGATGGCTACACCTTC
CASSRTGKDGYTF
>TRBD2|TRBJ2-1|TRBV9|-
TGTGCCAGCAGCGTAGCGACGGGGGGGGCAGCGGTTGACAATGAGCAGTTCTTC
CASSVATGGAAVDNEQFF
>TRBD1|TRBJ1-5|TRBV7-8|-
TGTGCCAGCAGCTTGGAAACAGGGGTAACTCAGCCCCAGCATTTT
CASSLETGVTQPQHF
>-|TRBJ1-2|TRBV9|-
TGTGCCAGCAGCGGGACAGCGTATGGCTACACCTTC
CASSGTAYGYTF
>-|TRBJ1-2|TRBV28|-
TGTGCCAGCACACAGTTGGCCAACTATGGCTACACCTTC
CASTQLANYGYTF
>-|TRBJ1-6|TRBV6-5|-
TGTGCCAGCAGCCCCGGGACACCGTATAATTCACCCCTCCACTTT
CASSPGTPYNSPLHF
>-|TRBJ1-2|TRBV5-4|-
TGTGCCAGCAGCTTGAATGGGCTCAGCTATGGCTACACCTTC
CASSLNGLSYGYTF
>TRBD2|TRBJ2-5|TRBV7-2|-
TGTGCCAGCAGCTTAATGAGCGGGGGGGCGTCAGAGACCCAGTACTTC
CASSLMSGGASETQYF
>-|TRBJ2-7|TRBV11-2|-
TGTGCCAGCAGCTTAGATCCTGAGCCCAACGAGCAGTACTTC
CASSLDPEPNEQYF
>-|TRBJ1-1|TRBV5-6|-
TGTGCCAGCAGCTCGTCGGACAAACACAACACTGAAGCTTTCTTT
CASSSSDKHNTEAFF
>TRBD2|TRBJ2-2|TRBV7-2|once
TGTGCCAGCAGTCGTGGGACTAGCCCGACCGGGGAGCTGTTTTTT
CASSRGTSPTGELFF
>-|TRBJ1-5|TRBV19|-
TGTGCCAGTAGTGACATTAGCAATCAGCCCCAGCATTTT
CASSDISNQPQHF
>-|TRBJ2-4|TRBV28|-
TGTGCCAGCAGAGAGACGGGAACAGAAAACATTCAGTACTTC
CASRETGTENIQYF
>-|TRBJ1-6|TRBV7-3|-
TGTGCCAGCAGCTTAACAGGCCCTAGCCGGAATTCACCCCTCCACTTT
CASSLTGPSRNSPLHF
>-|TRBJ2-2|TRBV7-9|-
TGTGCCAGCAGCTTAGGAGGGGGTAACACCGGGGAGCTGTTTTTT
CASSLGGGNTGELFF
>-|TRBJ2-7|TRBV2|-
TGTGCCAGCAGTGACCCCCTATCGTACGAGCAGTACTTC
CASSDPLSYEQYF
>-|TRBJ1-6|TRBV6-6|-
TGTGCCAGCAACGGGTGGAGGGGAAATTCACCCCTCCACTTT
CASNGWRGNSPLHF
>-|TRBJ2-7|TRBV7-9|-
TGTGCCAGCAGCTTAGGGACTACCTACGAGCAGTACTTC
CASSLGTTYEQYF
>TRBD1|TRBJ1-4|TRBV19|-
TGTGCCAGTAGTACCCGGACAGGGTTTGAAAAACTGTTTTTT
CASSTRTGFEKLFF
>-|TRBJ2-3|TRBV2|once
TGTGCGGAGCGACTGGAGATGCGGACAGATACGCAGTATTTT
CAERLEMRTDTQYF
>TRBD1|TRBJ1-1|TRBV30|-
TGTGCCTGGCGGACAGGTATGAACACTGAAGCTTTCTTT
CAWRTGMNTEAFF
>-|TRBJ1-1|TRBV10-2|once
TGCGCCACCCAGGAAATTTCGGCTGAAGCTTTCTTT
CATQEISAEAFF
>-|TRBJ1-5|TRBV5-8|-
TGTGCCAGCAGCTTGGTAGGGGTATATAGCAATCAGCCCCAGCATTTT
CASSLVGVYSNQPQHF
>TRBD2|TRBJ2-7|TRBV3-1/TRBV3-2|-
TGTGCCAGCAGCCACGGAACTAGCGGGGGGCCCCACGAGCAGTACTTC
CASSHGTSGGPHEQYF
>-|TRBJ1-1|TRBV6-6|-
TGTGCCAGCAGTTACGAGGGCCAGCCAGGTGAAGCTTTCTTT
CASSYEGQPGEAFF
>-|TRBJ1-2|TRBV6-5|-
TGTGCCAGCAGCGATAAGGACGGGGGTAGCTACACCTTC
CASSDKDGGSYTF
>-|TRBJ2-3|TRBV6-5|-
TGTGCCAGCAGTTACTTCACAGGGAGCACAGATACGCAGTATTTT
CASSYFTGSTDTQYF
>-|TRBJ2-2|TRBV4-1|-
TGCGCCAGCAGCCACCCCTCGCTTGGCGGACTCGCGAAAATAACAAACACCGGGGAGCTGTTTTTT
CASSHPSLGGLAKITNTGELFF
>TRBD1|TRBJ1-1|TRBV19|-
TGTGCCAGTAGTATAGCCCACAGGGGGCGGACTGAAGCTTTCTTT
CASSIAHRGRTEAFF
>TRBD1|TRBJ1-2|TRBV6-5|-
TGTGCCAGCAGTCAAAGTAGACAGGGGAACTATGGCTACACCTTC
CASSQSRQGNYGYTF
>-|TRBJ1-2|TRBV6-5|once
TGTGCCAGCAGTTATTGGGGAGAGGGTGGGTATGGCTACACCTTC
CASSYWGEGGYGYTF
>-|TRBJ2-2|TRBV7-9|once
TGTGCCAGCAGCTCACAGAGACCGAACACCGGGGAGCTGTTTTTT
CASSSQRPNTGELFF
>-|TRBJ1-1|TRBV27|-
TGTGCCAGCAGTTTTGTCTTGAACACTGAAGCTTTCTTT
CASSFVLNTEAFF
>TRBD1|TRBJ1-2|TRBV6-5|-
TGTGCCAGCAGTCCCGGGACAGGGTTGGTTGGCTACACCTTC
CASSPGTGLVGYTF